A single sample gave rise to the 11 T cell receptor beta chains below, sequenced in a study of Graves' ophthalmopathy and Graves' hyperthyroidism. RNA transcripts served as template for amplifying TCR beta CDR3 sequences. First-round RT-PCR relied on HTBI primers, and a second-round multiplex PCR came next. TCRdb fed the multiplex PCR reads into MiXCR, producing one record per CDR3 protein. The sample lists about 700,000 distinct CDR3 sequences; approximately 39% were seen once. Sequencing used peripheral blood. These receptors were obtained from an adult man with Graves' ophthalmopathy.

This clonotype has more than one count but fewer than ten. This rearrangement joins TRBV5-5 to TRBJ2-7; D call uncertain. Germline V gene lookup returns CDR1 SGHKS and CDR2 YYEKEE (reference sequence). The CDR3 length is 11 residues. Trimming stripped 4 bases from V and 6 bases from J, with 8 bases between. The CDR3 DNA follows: TGTGCCAGCAGCCTGAACGCCGAGCAGTACTTC. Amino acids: CASSLNAEQYF.

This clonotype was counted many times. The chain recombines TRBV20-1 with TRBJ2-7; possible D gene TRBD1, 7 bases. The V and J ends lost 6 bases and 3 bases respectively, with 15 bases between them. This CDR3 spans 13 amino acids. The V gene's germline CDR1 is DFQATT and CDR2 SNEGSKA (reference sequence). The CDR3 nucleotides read TGCAGTGCCGAGGGCAGGGGGGTCTACGAGCAGTACTTC. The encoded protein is CSAEGRGVYEQYF.

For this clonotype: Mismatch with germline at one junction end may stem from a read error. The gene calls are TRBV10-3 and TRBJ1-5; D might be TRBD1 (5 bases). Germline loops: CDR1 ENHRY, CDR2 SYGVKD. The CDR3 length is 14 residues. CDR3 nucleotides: TGTGCCAGCAGTGCCCCAGGGCGGAAACAGCCCCAGCATTTT. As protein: CASSAPGRKQPQHF.

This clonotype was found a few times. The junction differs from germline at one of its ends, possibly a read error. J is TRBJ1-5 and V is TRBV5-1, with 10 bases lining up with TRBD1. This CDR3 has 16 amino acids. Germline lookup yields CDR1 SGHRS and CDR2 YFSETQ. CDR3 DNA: TGTGCCAGCAGCCAAGATTGGGGACAGGGGCAACAGCCCCAGCATTTT. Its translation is CASSQDWGQGQQPQHF.

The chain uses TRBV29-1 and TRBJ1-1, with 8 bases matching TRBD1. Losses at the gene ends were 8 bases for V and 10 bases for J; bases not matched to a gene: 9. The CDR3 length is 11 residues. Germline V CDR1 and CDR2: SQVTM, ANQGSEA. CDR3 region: CSSRTGRRAFF. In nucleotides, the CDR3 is TGCAGCTCAAGGACAGGGCGTAGAGCTTTCTTT.

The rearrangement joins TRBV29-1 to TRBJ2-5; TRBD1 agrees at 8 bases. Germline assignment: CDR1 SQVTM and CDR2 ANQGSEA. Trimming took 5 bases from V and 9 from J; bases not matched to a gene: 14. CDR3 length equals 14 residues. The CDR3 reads CSVKQGVGNQPQYF. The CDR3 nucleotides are TGCAGCGTTAAACAGGGGGTGGGCAATCAGCCCCAGTACTTC.

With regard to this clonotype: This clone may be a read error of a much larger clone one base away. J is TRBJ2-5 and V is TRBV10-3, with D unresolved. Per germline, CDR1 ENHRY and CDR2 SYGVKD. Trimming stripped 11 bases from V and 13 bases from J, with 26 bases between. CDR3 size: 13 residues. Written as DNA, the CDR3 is TGTGCCGGCAGTTTGAGCCCTGCTAGTCCCGTGTACTTC. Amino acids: CAGSLSPASPVYF.

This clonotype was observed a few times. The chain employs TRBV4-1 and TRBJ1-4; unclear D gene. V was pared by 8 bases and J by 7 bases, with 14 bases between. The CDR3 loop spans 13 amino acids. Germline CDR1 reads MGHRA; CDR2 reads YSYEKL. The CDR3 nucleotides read TGCGCCAGCGCTCGGTGGCTCGGTGAAAAACTGTTTTTT. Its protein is CASARWLGEKLFF.

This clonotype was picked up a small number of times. The CDR3 region has the DNA TGTGCCAGCAGTCCAGGGACGGGGAACGAAGCTTTCTTT. It yields the protein CASSPGTGNEAFF. The J gene is TRBJ1-1, the V gene TRBV27, with D perhaps TRBD1 (5 bases). Germline V gene lookup returns CDR1 MNHEY and CDR2 SMNVEV (reference sequence). V gave up 5 bases and J gave up 8 bases, with 15 bases separating them. CDR3 length: 13 amino acids.

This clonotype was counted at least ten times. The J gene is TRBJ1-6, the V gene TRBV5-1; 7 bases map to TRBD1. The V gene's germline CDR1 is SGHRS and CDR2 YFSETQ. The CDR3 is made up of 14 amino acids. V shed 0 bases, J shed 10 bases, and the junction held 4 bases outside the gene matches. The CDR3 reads CASSLGQGASPLHF. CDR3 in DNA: TGCGCCAGCAGCTTGGGACAGGGAGCCTCACCCCTCCACTTT.

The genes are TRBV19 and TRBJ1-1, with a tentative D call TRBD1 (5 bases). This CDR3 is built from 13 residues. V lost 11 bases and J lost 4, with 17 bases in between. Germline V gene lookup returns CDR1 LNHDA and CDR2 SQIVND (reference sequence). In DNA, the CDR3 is TGTGCCTGGAGTGTAAATAGGGGCACTGAAGCTTTCTTT. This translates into CAWSVNRGTEAFF.